One sample yielded the 2 T cell receptor beta chains listed below, sequenced in a study of early T cells in non-severe SARS-CoV-2 infection. TCRdb ran MiXCR on the 5' RACE reads and lists one entry per CDR3 protein. The sample includes 50,000 to 60,000 distinct CDR3 sequences, around 9.3% seen only once; the top ten take roughly 4.5%. The sequenced material came from whole blood. Every receptor here comes from an adult who was a healthcare worker with PCR-confirmed SARS-CoV-2 infection or an uninfected control (not recorded which).

This clonotype has a count of ten or more. The chain links TRBV13 to TRBJ2-7; TRBD2 matches at 8 bases. V was pared by 6 bases and J by 0 bases, with 7 bases of the junction left unmatched. The germline CDR1 and CDR2 sequences are PRHDT and FYEKMQ (reference sequence). CDR3 size: 15 residues. The chain's CDR3 is CASSSGTRSSYEQYF. DNA of the CDR3: TGTGCCAGCAGTTCCGGGACTAGGAGCTCCTACGAGCAGTACTTC. Filled out from reference TRBV13 and TRBJ2-7, the complete variable domain reads AAGVIQSPRHLIKEKRETATLKCYPIPRHDTVYWYQQGPGQDPQFLISFYEKMQSDKGSIPDRFSAQQFSDYHSELNMSSLELGDSALYFCASSSGTRSSYEQYFGPGTRLTVT.

This clonotype was recorded a few times. The V and J genes are TRBV5-1 and TRBJ2-5, with TRBD1 matching over 9 bases. The CDR3 runs to 15 residues. V shed 4 bases and J 5 bases; nucleotides not matched to a gene: 9. Germline assignment: CDR1 SGHRS and CDR2 YFSETQ. The CDR3 protein is CASSLGDRVVETQYF. CDR3 coding DNA: TGCGCCAGCAGCCTAGGGGACAGGGTAGTCGAGACCCAGTACTTC.